What follows describes a single TCR beta chain. This sample stems from a study of T cell repertoires in cytomegalovirus infection. Study-wide background: From public TCR beta signatures came an indication of both CMV infection and matching HLA type.

Germline V gene data show CDR1 as DFQATT and CDR2 as SNEGSKA (reference sequence). Trimming left V 1 base short and J 1 base short, with 7 bases between. The CDR3 runs to 13 residues. TCRdb independently ran MiXCR on the reads; one entry per CDR3 protein. The data hold more than 85,000 distinct CDR3 sequences, with about 25% observed a single time. The TCR sequence derives from a human donor in good health (CMV status not recorded). Some clones in this sample may be carry-over from other donors' samples. Sequenced material: CD8+ T cells from PBMCs. V is TRBV20-1 and J is TRBJ1-1; D gene ambiguous. The CDR3 region has the DNA TGCAGTGCTAGAGCTTACGGGAACACTGAAGCTTTCTTT. It specifies CSARAYGNTEAFF.